Included here is one T cell receptor (beta chain) sequence, with context. No antigen is known for it. This sample was included in a study of cytomegalovirus exposure and HLA in healthy donors. As for the study in general: An analysis done earlier identified more than 100 million unique TCR beta sequences from around 180 million T cells.

Vbeta (60) and Jbeta (13) primers were used in the PCR. Assay used: immunoSEQ multiplex PCR; TCRdb lists only in-frame clones, some missing. The repertoire holds tens of thousands of clones, with just under 80% as singletons. Germline V gene lookup returns CDR1 MGHRA and CDR2 YSYEKL. CDR3 length: 13 residues. Unmatched junction bases numbered 5, after V lost 1 base and J lost 13 bases. Study findings and constraints: V- and J-gene trimming of TCR beta was linked (in a later analysis) to a missense DCLRE1C variant.

The sequenced sample consisted of PBMCs. The V gene is TRBV4-1, the J gene TRBJ2-5; 11 nucleotides line up with TRBD1. The origin of this receptor is a woman in her 30s in good health and CMV-seronegative. CDR3: CASSQVGDRGRYF. The CDR3 coding sequence is TGCGCCAGCAGCCAAGTTGGGGACAGGGGGAGGTACTTC.